This T cell receptor (beta chain) was sequenced for a study of human T cells and chemical hapten exposure (dated by TCRdb to the early 2020s). Looking at the study overall: For sensitization, 2% DPC in acetone was applied to an approximately 2 cm by approximately 2 cm area of upper inner arm skin. Nearly 30 alopecia patients gave blood for TCR sequencing at one to four time points (pre-sensitization, 2, 6 and 24 weeks). Weekly therapeutic DPC doses were additionally applied to the scalp of patients throughout the roughly 25-week study period. Alopecia areata with under or over 50% scalp involvement, alopecia totalis and alopecia universalis were represented in the patient cohort, which was mostly female. In alopecia patients, the study followed how the peripheral blood TCR repertoire changed in vivo over primary and secondary sensitization to diphenylcyclopropenone (DPC), a hapten. The libraries were sequenced as a pool, and the TCR yield per sample differed mostly because of small variations in library volumes within the pool. Patient blood was sampled pre-sensitization (week 0) and at 2, 6 and about 24 weeks after DPC sensitization. Patch testing was done on the upper back using Finn chambers containing 0.01% DPC, and results were scored after 6 days according to International Contact Dermatitis Research Group standards. Study-wide conclusions, independent of this receptor: After repeated subsampling, changes were observed in the strength of the expansion versus patch-test correlation and in the threshold at which the correlation became significant. DPC sensitization did not change how many TCRs were above 1 in 1000 frequency, and no evidence was found of alterations in global repertoire structure. All patients had alopecia, a presumed autoimmune disease, so their immune response might differ from that of healthy individuals. Patch test score was positively correlated with the number of PT1 expanded TCRs, with significance at thresholds 8, 16 and 32 but not at 4. Significantly more large CDR3 similarity clusters were formed by expanded TCRs than by pre-sensitization or healthy control sets, consistent with antigen-driven responses.

The label giving this sample's time point can be read as: patch test 1, 2 weeks after DPC sensitization. The treatment or condition label, as the study defines it: therapeutic diphenylcyclopropenone sensitization with weekly scalp DPC. At each patch-test visit, blood was drawn before the patch test was applied. Patients were eligible if aged 18 to 70, diagnosed with alopecia and judged suitable for DPC therapy, and pregnant patients were excluded. Total RNA was isolated from unfractionated whole blood collected in Tempus Blood RNA tubes. The germline V gene (reference sequence) yields MNHEY for CDR1 and SMNVEV for CDR2. The CDR3 starts with the cysteine, ends with the phenylalanine, and has 15 residues. The entry retains the CDR3 DNA only, 45 bases that are in frame from base 1. This clonotype was observed a few times. This receptor's antigen is unknown. The junction does not match germline at one end; this may be a read error.

To prepare the library, RACE was applied. Instrument on record: NextSeq 500. Library preparation attached unique molecular identifiers to individual cDNA molecules for quantitative, reproducible TCR counting. For every blood RNA sample, sequencing covered both the TCR alpha and TCR beta chains. Per the original workflow: A median of about 100,000 TCRs per sample was observed, with a range of about 20,000 to 700,000. The Decombinator software suite was used to annotate the V, J and CDR3 of the TCR reads. Every sample was subsampled to the same number of TCRs (28,000) for the PS versus PT1 abundance plots. Expanded TCRs were defined as absent before sensitization and observed at least eight times at the 2-week time point. TCRdb cleaned the public reads at Q25 with fastp, built clones with MiXCR and kept in-frame beta chains. Duplicate CDR3 protein sequences are folded into a single record with the most common DNA and genes. TCRdb's processing, not the authors' own work, is the source of the V and J calls. The sample table shows about 340,000 distinct CDR3 sequences, and roughly 6.9% are seen once. 7.5% to 9% of the sample rests with the top ten.

The chain couples TRBV27 to TRBJ2-7, with a weak D call of TRBD2 (6 bases match). The specimen was whole blood, collected in connection with sensitization to the hapten diphenylcyclopropenone (DPC). The sequence was collected from a woman aged 18 to 35 with alopecia areata. Some clones in this sample may be carry-over from other donors' samples. The sequenced DNA: TGTGCCAGCAGTAAAACGGCGGGGAATTACATGGGAATTACTTTC. Its translation is CASSKTAGNYMGITF.